One sample yielded the 24 T cell receptor beta chains listed below, sequenced in a study of cytomegalovirus exposure and HLA in healthy donors (dated by TCRdb to about 2017). The library was made by the immunoSEQ multiplex PCR assay. For the multiplex PCR, a mixture combining 60 forward primers for TCR Vbeta segments and 13 reverse primers for TCR Jbeta segments was used. Held by TCRdb, this immuneACCESS table contains in-frame sequences only and omits some clones. Under half of the omission traces to an unresolved V gene where checked; the cause of the rest is unknown. The sample table contains 150,000 to 200,000 clones; only one count was recorded for 70% to 90% of them. In total, the top ten clones hold about 9.3% of the sample. Input material: PBMCs. The receptors come from a man younger than 35 in good health and CMV-seropositive.

The CDR3 region has the DNA TGTGCCAGCAGCCGTACAGGGGGCGAGGGCTATGGCTACACCTTC. This sequence encodes CASSRTGGEGYGYTF. V usage is TRBV6-5 and J usage is TRBJ1-2; TRBD1 aligns across 9 bases. Germline-derived CDR1 and CDR2 are MNHEY and SVGAGI. V was pared by 6 bases and J by 4 bases, with 9 bases of the junction left unmatched. This CDR3 spans 15 amino acids.

The V and J genes are TRBV6-5 and TRBJ1-1; unclear D gene. V dropped 0 bases and J dropped 1 base, with 6 bases sitting between them. Germline V gene lookup returns CDR1 MNHEY and CDR2 SVGAGI. The CDR3 totals 14 residues. The CDR3 region is CASSYSNRNTEAFF. The CDR3 DNA reads TGTGCCAGCAGTTACTCGAATAGGAACACTGAAGCTTTCTTT.

The chain links TRBV5-4 to TRBJ2-3; the D gene is possibly TRBD2 (6 bases). The V gene lost 0 bases and the J gene lost 8 bases, with 16 bases spanning the gap. The CDR3 totals 15 residues. The germline V gene has CDR1 SGHNT and CDR2 YYREEE (reference sequence). In nucleotides, the CDR3 is TGTGCCAGCAGCTTGGGTGGGGCCGGGGGTGCTACGCAGTATTTT. This gives the protein CASSLGGAGGATQYF.

CDR3 amino acids: CASSLTLGSYEQYF. The CDR3 nucleotides read TGTGCCAGCAGCCTCACCCTAGGTTCCTACGAGCAGTACTTC. J is TRBJ2-7 and V is TRBV6-5; D call uncertain. Germline V gives CDR1 MNHEY, CDR2 SVGAGI. Trimming took 6 bases from V and 1 from J, leaving 13 bases between them. The CDR3 extends over 14 amino acids.

The chain has TRBV7-3 and TRBJ2-2; D may be TRBD2 (6 bases). The V end was cut by 5 bases, the J end by 5 bases, with 9 bases between. This CDR3 is 13 amino acids long. Germline CDR1 reads SGHTA; CDR2 reads FQGTGA. The CDR3 loop is CASSRLDTGELFF. CDR3 DNA sequence: TGTGCCAGCAGCCGACTAGATACCGGGGAGCTGTTTTTT.

The chain carries TRBV7-2 and TRBJ2-7, with 9 bases that match TRBD2. Looked up from germline, CDR1 is SGHTA and CDR2 is FQGNSA. Losses at the gene ends were 3 bases for V and 5 bases for J; bases not matched to a gene: 5. This CDR3 contains 14 residues. The CDR3 region is CASSFQRGDHEQYF. The DNA for the CDR3 is TGTGCCAGCAGCTTTCAGCGGGGGGACCACGAGCAGTACTTC.

The CDR3 sequence is CASSLDRGHVYGYTF. CDR3 DNA: TGCGCCAGCAGCTTGGATCGAGGTCATGTCTATGGCTACACCTTC. The genes are TRBV5-1 and TRBJ1-2; D is ambiguous. Germline CDR1 and CDR2: SGHRS and YFSETQ. This CDR3 has 15 residues. V was trimmed by 0 bases and J by 4 bases, leaving 13 bases between them.

The rearrangement links TRBV7-9 to TRBJ2-7, with 9 bases lining up with TRBD1. Per germline, CDR1 SEHNR and CDR2 FQNEAQ (reference sequence). With V trimmed by 5 bases and J by 4 bases, 6 bases remained unmatched. This CDR3 has 14 amino acids. CDR3 sequence reads: CASSNPGQGYEQYF. For the CDR3, the DNA is TGTGCCAGCAGCAACCCGGGACAGGGATACGAGCAGTACTTC.

The V gene is TRBV7-9, the J gene TRBJ2-5; a weak D match, TRBD1 (5 bases). CDR3 length: 14 amino acids. V lost 5 bases and J 5 bases, leaving 15 bases between the germline ends. Germline CDR1 is SEHNR and CDR2 is FQNEAQ (reference sequence). CDR3 DNA sequence: TGTGCCAGCAGCGCACAGGTCAACAGGGAGACCCAGTACTTC. Residues: CASSAQVNRETQYF.

J is TRBJ2-7 and V is TRBV7-9; a possible D gene is TRBD2 (5 bases). The CDR3 runs 17 residues. Germline lookup yields CDR1 SEHNR and CDR2 FQNEAQ (reference sequence). Trimming removed 4 bases from V and 4 bases from J, with 23 bases in between. The CDR3 coding sequence is TGTGCCAGCAGCTCAACAGTCCTTTCCGGCACTAGATACGAGCAGTACTTC. This sequence encodes CASSSTVLSGTRYEQYF.

The chain carries TRBV19 and TRBJ1-2; perhaps TRBD1 as D (6 bases). Germline V gene lookup returns CDR1 LNHDA and CDR2 SQIVND (reference sequence). CDR3 length: 12 amino acids. V lost 6 bases to trimming and J lost 5 bases, with 10 bases between them. This CDR3 is CASRGGGYGYTF. CDR3 bases: TGTGCCAGTAGAGGGGGTGGATATGGCTACACCTTC.

Note on this clone: Other DNA sequences of this sample code for an identical CDR3. This chain joins TRBV18 and TRBJ2-1; 9 nucleotides agree with TRBD2. Germline loops: CDR1 KGHSH, CDR2 LQKENI. This CDR3 contains 15 residues. The J segment lost 2 bases and the V segment lost 1 base, leaving 0 bases of the junction unmatched. CDR3 DNA: TGTGCCAGCTCACCACTAGCGGGGGCCTACAATGAGCAGTTCTTC. Protein product: CASSPLAGAYNEQFF.

The V and J genes are TRBV19 and TRBJ2-1; 10 nucleotides agree with TRBD2. V shed 1 base and J 10 bases; nucleotides not matched to a gene: 4. This CDR3 spans 14 amino acids. Germline-derived CDR1 and CDR2 are LNHDA and SQIVND (reference sequence). The CDR3 DNA follows: TGTGCCAGTAGTATAGGCCCAGCGGGGGGGGAGCAGTTCTTC. It yields the protein CASSIGPAGGEQFF.

The chain carries TRBV11-2 and TRBJ2-1, with 9 bases that match TRBD1. Losses at the gene ends were 5 bases for V and 5 bases for J; bases not matched to a gene: 4. Germline V gene data show CDR1 as SGHAT and CDR2 as FQNNGV. The CDR3 totals 14 residues. For the CDR3, the DNA is TGTGCCAGCAGCCTGACAGGGGGAAACAATGAGCAGTTCTTC. Translation: CASSLTGGNNEQFF.

The chain recombines TRBV25-1 with TRBJ2-7; weak D call: TRBD2 (6 bases). The germline V gene has CDR1 MGHDK and CDR2 SYGVNS. Deletions cut 2 bases from V and 7 bases from J, with 18 bases between. The CDR3 loop spans 15 amino acids. The CDR3 here is CASSELGGTSQEQYF. For the CDR3, the DNA is TGTGCCAGCAGTGAACTAGGCGGGACGTCACAGGAGCAGTACTTC.

This clone has just a few counts. V is TRBV6-5 and J is TRBJ1-5; 9 positions match TRBD1. The germline gives CDR1 MNHEY, CDR2 SVGAGI. The CDR3 consists of 14 residues. Unmatched junction bases numbered 3, after V lost 6 bases and J lost 3 bases. CDR3 sequence: CASSGQGFNQPQHF. The CDR3 DNA follows: TGTGCCAGCAGCGGACAGGGGTTCAATCAGCCCCAGCATTTT.

This clone was picked up a small number of times. The chain recombines TRBV7-9 with TRBJ2-7, with TRBD2 as a possible D gene (5 bases). The CDR3 length is 14 residues. CDR1 and CDR2 from the germline V gene are SEHNR and FQNEAQ (reference sequence). V shed 0 bases and J shed 2 bases, with 8 bases lying between them. The CDR3 nucleotides are TGTGCCAGCAGCTTAGCGGGGAGTACCTACGAGCAGTACTTC. Protein product: CASSLAGSTYEQYF.

The V call is TRBV6-5, the J call TRBJ2-1; 9 bases match TRBD1. This CDR3 spans 14 amino acids. Germline lookup yields CDR1 MNHEY and CDR2 SVGAGI. Losses at the gene ends were 10 bases for V and 8 bases for J; bases not matched to a gene: 12. CDR3 nucleotide sequence: TGTGCCACAACAGGGGGCCCTACACGCGATGAGCAGTTCTTC. It is translated as CATTGGPTRDEQFF.

The V gene is TRBV5-1, the J gene TRBJ1-3; possible D gene TRBD1, 5 bases. Trimming took 0 bases from V and 4 from J, leaving 11 bases between them. This CDR3 is 15 amino acids long. CDR1 and CDR2 (germline): SGHRS, YFSETQ. CDR3 in amino acids: CASSLGAGYGNTIYF. CDR3 bases: TGCGCCAGCAGCTTGGGGGCAGGGTACGGAAACACCATATATTTT.

The CDR3 loop reads CASSLTGTFKETQYF. The CDR3 DNA reads TGTGCCAGCAGCTTAACAGGGACTTTTAAAGAGACCCAGTACTTC. V and J are TRBV7-3 and TRBJ2-5, with D possibly being TRBD2 (6 bases). The CDR3 extends over 15 amino acids. Trimming shortened V by 0 bases and J by 3 bases, and 11 bases separated the two germline ends. The V gene's germline CDR1 is SGHTA and CDR2 FQGTGA. Looking up the rest from reference TRBV7-3 and TRBJ2-5 gives the full variable domain: GAGVSQTPSNKVTEKGKYVELRCDPISGHTALYWYRQSLGQGPEFLIYFQGTGAADDSGLPNDRFFAVRPEGSVSTLKIQRTERGDSAVYLCASSLTGTFKETQYFGPGTRLLVL.

V and J are TRBV5-4 and TRBJ2-1; a possible D gene is TRBD2 (5 bases). The V end lost 5 bases, the J end lost 8 bases, and 23 bases lay between the germline ends. The CDR3 extends over 16 amino acids. Germline-derived CDR1 and CDR2 are SGHNT and YYREEE (reference sequence). The CDR3, as DNA: TGTGCCAGCAGTTCGGAGACCGGGCTCTCCGGGGATGAGCAGTTCTTC. This gives the protein CASSSETGLSGDEQFF. Full variable domain (outside the CDR3, taken from reference TRBV5-4 and TRBJ2-1): ETGVTQSPTHLIKTRGQQVTLRCSSQSGHNTVSWYQQALGQGPQFIFQYYREEENGRGNFPPRFSGLQFPNYSSELNVNALELDDSALYLCASSSETGLSGDEQFFGPGTRLTVL.

The rearrangement joins TRBV12-5 to TRBJ2-7; possibly TRBD1 for D (6 bases). Trimming removed 4 bases at V and 9 bases at J, with 28 bases between. CDR1 LGHNT and CDR2 FRNRAP come from the germline V gene. The CDR3 consists of 17 residues. In nucleotides, the CDR3 is TGTGCTAGTGGTTCGACAATTTGGGACAATGAGGGTCTAGGGCAGTACTTC. Its translation: CASGSTIWDNEGLGQYF.

On this clone itself: At one of its ends the junction is not consistent with the germline gene, which may arise from a read error. The V and J genes are TRBV7-2 and TRBJ1-2; 8 nucleotides align to TRBD1. The CDR3 has 13 residues. Germline CDR1 and CDR2: SGHTA and FQGNSA. CDR3 coding DNA: TGTGCCAGCAGCTTTCAGGGGGCTAATGGTTACACCTTC. This encodes CASSFQGANGYTF.

The gene calls are TRBV13 and TRBJ1-1; weak D call: TRBD1 (5 bases). V lost 7 bases to trimming and J lost 3 bases, with 15 bases between them. Germline V CDR1 and CDR2: PRHDT, FYEKMQ (reference sequence). The CDR3 is 14 residues long. The CDR3 coding sequence is TGTGCCAGCACCCCGACCGGGGGGTACACTGAAGCTTTCTTT. This codes for CASTPTGGYTEAFF.